This T cell receptor beta chain derives from a study of blood T cell repertoires in COVID-19. In the study overall: From the United States, Italy and Spain came samples of acute and convalescent COVID-19. Sources were T cells, B-cell-depleted T cells, or PBMCs; the material itself was cDNA or gDNA.

The CDR3 extends over 15 amino acids. Per the original data handling: Scientists estimated how many nucleated cells there were by amplifying reference gene primers. The table came from immunoSEQ multiplex PCR; TCRdb's copy has only in-frame clones and leaves some out. V, J and clone size reflect that table, while D and trimming were determined from the DNA. The top ten clones hold less than 2.5% of a sample with fewer than 180,000 clones, more than 75% of them seen once. This sequence joins TRBV21-1 and TRBJ1-5; whether TRBD1, the table's D call, matches the DNA was not checked. TRBV21-1 represents a pseudogene. The TCR comes from a man between 65 and 85 years old with acute or convalescent COVID-19. Sequenced material: peripheral blood. CDR3 amino acids: CASSTGTGQDQPQHF. DNA for the CDR3: TGTGCCAGCAGCACCGGGACAGGGCAAGATCAGCCCCAGCATTTT.